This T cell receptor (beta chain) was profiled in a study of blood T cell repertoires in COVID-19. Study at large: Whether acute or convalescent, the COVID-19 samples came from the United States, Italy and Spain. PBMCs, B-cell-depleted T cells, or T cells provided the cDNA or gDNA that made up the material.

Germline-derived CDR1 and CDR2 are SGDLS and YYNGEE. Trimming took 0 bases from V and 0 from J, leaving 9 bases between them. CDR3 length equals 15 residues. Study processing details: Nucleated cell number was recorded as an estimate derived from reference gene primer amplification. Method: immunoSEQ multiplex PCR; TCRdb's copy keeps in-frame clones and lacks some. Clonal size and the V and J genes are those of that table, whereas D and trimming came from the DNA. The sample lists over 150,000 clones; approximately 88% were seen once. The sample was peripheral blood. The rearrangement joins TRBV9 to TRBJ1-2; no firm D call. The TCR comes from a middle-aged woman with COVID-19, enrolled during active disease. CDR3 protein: CASSVVGDSNYGYTF. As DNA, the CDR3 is TGTGCCAGCAGCGTAGTCGGGGATTCTAACTATGGCTACACCTTC.